The 21 T cell receptor beta chains below all came from one sample that was sequenced in a study of human T cells and chemical hapten exposure. MiXCR, run by TCRdb on the RACE reads, gives a single entry per CDR3 protein. This table has approximately 70,000 distinct CDR3 sequences, around 9.8% appearing once. Noted time point: patch test 1, 2 weeks after DPC sensitization. Treatment: therapeutic diphenylcyclopropenone sensitization with weekly scalp DPC. The sample in question was whole blood, obtained in connection with sensitization to the hapten diphenylcyclopropenone (DPC). The receptor source for this set is a woman in her thirties or forties with alopecia areata. Some clones in this sample may be carry-over from other donors' samples.

The sample holds a few counts of this clonotype. The chain couples TRBV7-8 to TRBJ2-3, with D uncertain. V was shortened by 6 bases and J by 6 bases, with 13 bases between the two germline ends. The CDR3 is made up of 13 amino acids. Per germline, CDR1 SGHVS and CDR2 FQNEAQ. CDR3 DNA sequence: TGTGCCAGCAGGGCTCTCCTGGGTGATACGCAGTATTTT. Translation gives CASRALLGDTQYF.

This clonotype was counted ten times or more. The rearrangement uses TRBV14 and TRBJ1-1; D unresolved. The CDR3 is 13 residues long. Germline CDR1 SGHDN, CDR2 FVKESK. The germline V and J ends were trimmed by 5 bases and 0 bases, with 7 bases remaining between them. The chain's CDR3 is CASSWDLNTEAFF. DNA of the CDR3: TGTGCCAGCAGCTGGGATTTGAACACTGAAGCTTTCTTT.

Ten or more counts support this clonotype. The CDR3 protein is CASSFPGTAGELFF. In DNA, the CDR3 is TGTGCCAGCAGTTTCCCCGGGACGGCCGGGGAGCTGTTTTTT. The rearrangement uses TRBV27 and TRBJ2-2; either TRBD1 or TRBD2 may fit D (5 bases each). CDR1 MNHEY and CDR2 SMNVEV come from the germline V gene (reference sequence). The CDR3 totals 14 residues. Trimming removed 3 bases at V and 6 bases at J, with 11 bases between.

Ten or more counts support this clonotype. V gene TRBV6-5 combines with J gene TRBJ2-2; TRBD1 matches 12 bases. Germline V lookup: CDR1 MNHEY, CDR2 SVGAGI. V lost 0 bases to trimming and J lost 1 base; unmatched junction nucleotides: 12. This CDR3 region has 21 residues. The CDR3 region is CASSYSLTSGTGGLNTGELFF. The CDR3 coding sequence is TGTGCCAGCAGTTACTCGCTTACTTCCGGGACAGGGGGCTTGAACACCGGGGAGCTGTTTTTT.

The CDR3 sequence: CASSSRTASTDTQYF. CDR3 coding DNA: TGCGCCAGCAGCTCCAGGACAGCAAGCACAGATACGCAGTATTTT. This chain joins TRBV4-3 and TRBJ2-3; the D gene is possibly TRBD1 (6 bases). Germline assignment: CDR1 LGHNA and CDR2 YSLEER. The CDR3 totals 15 residues. V was pared by 5 bases and J by 0 bases, with 12 bases between.

The J gene is TRBJ1-6, the V gene TRBV6-2 or TRBV6-3, with D uncertain. V lost 4 bases and J 10 bases, leaving 8 bases between the germline ends. This CDR3 is 12 amino acids long. Germline V CDR1 and CDR2: MNHEY, SVGEGT. The DNA for the CDR3 is TGTGCCAGCAGTTCCGTGGGCTCACCCCTCCACTTT. Encoded protein: CASSSVGSPLHF.

This clonotype has only a few counts. Germline and junction disagree at one end, which may indicate a read error. The chain has TRBV7-7 and TRBJ2-1; TRBD1 matches 7 bases. The CDR3 spans 16 residues. CDR1 SSHAT and CDR2 FNYEAQ come from the germline V gene (reference sequence). CDR3 nucleotide sequence: TGTGCTAGCAGCTTAGGGCAGGGGGATCCCTACAGGGAGCAGTTCTTC. Translation gives CASSLGQGDPYREQFF.

This clonotype turned up a few times. V gene TRBV7-6 combines with J gene TRBJ2-2; TRBD2 aligns across 9 bases. Germline CDR1 and CDR2: SGHVS and FNYEAQ. This CDR3 is built from 17 residues. J was trimmed by 9 bases and V by 1 base; bases with no gene match: 12. The CDR3 nucleotides are TGTGCCAGCAGCTTAGACCCGCGGGGGGGCCCAGGCCGGGAGCTGTTTTTT. Translated, it gives CASSLDPRGGPGRELFF.

This clonotype was observed many times. This chain uses TRBV6-2 or TRBV6-3 with TRBJ2-5; D is unresolved. The CDR3 runs to 12 residues. V lost 8 bases and J 2 bases, leaving 9 bases between the germline ends. Looked up from germline, CDR1 is MNHEY and CDR2 is SVGEGT. The CDR3 bases are TGTGCCAGCTCCCGGTTTCAAGAGACCCAGTACTTC. Residues: CASSRFQETQYF.

This clonotype was detected many times. The chain joins TRBV2 to TRBJ2-7; D perhaps matches TRBD2 (5 bases). V lost 6 bases and J 4 bases, leaving 10 bases between the germline ends. The CDR3 consists of 12 residues. Per the germline V gene, CDR1 is SNHLY and CDR2 is FYNNEI. CDR3 DNA: TGTGCCAGCAGCGCTGAGGGTTACGAGCAGTACTTC. It specifies CASSAEGYEQYF.

This clonotype showed up just once. The rearrangement joins TRBV29-1 to TRBJ1-5, with TRBD1 as a possible D gene (6 bases). Trimming removed 7 bases at V and 6 bases at J, with 13 bases between. Germline values: CDR1 SQVTM, CDR2 ANQGSEA. The CDR3 loop spans 12 amino acids. The CDR3 nucleotides read TGCAGCGGTGGACAGCAGGGTCAGCCCCAGCATTTT. Protein sequence: CSGGQQGQPQHF. The full variable domain, completed using reference TRBV29-1 and TRBJ1-5, is SAVISQKPSRDICQRGTSLTIQCQVDSQVTMMFWYRQQPGQSLTLIATANQGSEATYESGFVIDKFPISRPNLTFSTLTVSNMSPEDSSIYLCSGGQQGQPQHFGDGTRLSIL.

As to this clonotype: Given a much more abundant clone one base away, this may be a read error. The genes are TRBV29-1 and TRBJ2-7, with TRBD1 as a possible D gene (6 bases). The CDR3 runs 14 residues. The V gene's germline CDR1 is SQVTM and CDR2 ANQGSEA. Here the CDR3 DNA reads TGCAGCGTTGTTGGGGACACAACAGACTACAAGCAGTACTTC. This gives the protein CSVVGDTTDYKQYF.

In the case of this clonotype: This clone may be a read error of a much larger clone one base away. The gene calls are TRBV7-2 and TRBJ2-7, with 7 bases fitting TRBD2. The CDR3 is 15 residues long. Germline V gene lookup returns CDR1 SGHTA and CDR2 FQGNSA. The CDR3 reads CASSLDSGDGYVQYF. CDR3 nucleotide sequence: TGTGCCAGCAGCTTAGACAGCGGGGACGGATACGTGCAGTACTTC.

The sample holds a few counts of this clonotype. The V and J genes are TRBV5-4 and TRBJ2-7, with 9 bases matching TRBD1. The germline V gene has CDR1 SGHNT and CDR2 YYREEE (reference sequence). The junction had 13 bases not matched to a gene; V was cut back by 4 bases and J by 2 bases. CDR3 length equals 17 residues. CDR3 coding DNA: TGTGCCAGCAGCCCTAGGACAGGGGCGGGTAATGCCTACGAGCAGTACTTC. The encoded protein is CASSPRTGAGNAYEQYF.

In this sample, this clonotype turned up many times. V usage is TRBV7-2 and J usage is TRBJ2-7; 8 nucleotides line up with TRBD1. With 5 bases clipped from V and 7 bases from J, the junction kept 13 bases outside the gene matches. The length of the CDR3 is 15 residues. The germline V gene has CDR1 SGHTA and CDR2 FQGNSA. The CDR3 region is CASSLGTGRGREQYF. The CDR3 coding sequence is TGTGCCAGCAGCCTGGGGACAGGAAGGGGCCGGGAGCAGTACTTC.

This clonotype was counted many times. J is TRBJ1-1 and V is TRBV15; maybe TRBD1 (5 bases). The CDR3 loop spans 14 amino acids. V was pared by 3 bases and J by 0 bases, with 8 bases between. The germline CDR1 and CDR2 sequences are LNHNV and YYDKDF (reference sequence). Here the CDR3 reads CATSRGQLNTEAFF. CDR3 nucleotides: TGTGCCACCAGCAGGGGGCAGCTGAACACTGAAGCTTTCTTT.

The J gene is TRBJ1-1, the V gene TRBV20-1, with 8 bases aligning to TRBD1. Germline CDR1 and CDR2: DFQATT and SNEGSKA (reference sequence). The CDR3 runs to 15 residues. V was clipped by 3 bases and J by 1 base; unmatched bases: 7. This chain's CDR3 is CSASGETGENTEAFF. The CDR3 DNA reads TGCAGTGCTAGCGGGGAGACAGGGGAGAACACTGAAGCTTTCTTT.

At least ten counts were recorded for this clonotype. The chain recombines TRBV7-9 with TRBJ1-3; D call uncertain. The germline gives CDR1 SEHNR, CDR2 FQNEAQ (reference sequence). Trimming pared 2 bases from V and 9 bases from J, leaving 11 bases between. CDR3 length: 13 residues. The CDR3 sequence: CASSLSPLGTIYF. The DNA of the CDR3 is TGTGCCAGCAGCTTATCGCCTCTCGGCACCATATATTTT.

This clonotype appeared many times. V and J are TRBV23-1 and TRBJ2-7; possible D gene TRBD2, 5 bases. TRBV23-1 is assigned to the ORF class and has an uncertain function. There are 13 residues in the CDR3. V was trimmed by 8 bases and J by 6 bases, leaving 17 bases between them. The CDR3 region is CASLYGIGGEQYF. The DNA for the CDR3 is TGCGCCAGCCTTTATGGGATCGGAGGCGAGCAGTACTTC.

The chain combines TRBV18 with TRBJ1-4; D is ambiguous. The CDR3 totals 12 residues. The germline CDR1 and CDR2 sequences are KGHSH and LQKENI. V lost 3 bases and J 7 bases, leaving 6 bases between the germline ends. For the CDR3, the DNA is TGTGCCAGCTCACCCAGCAGTGAAAAACTGTTTTTT. This codes for CASSPSSEKLFF.

This clonotype was counted at least ten times. The chain uses TRBV28 and TRBJ2-1, with D tentatively TRBD1 or TRBD2 (6 bases each). The CDR3 sequence is 16 residues long. Germline-derived CDR1 and CDR2 are MDHEN and SYDVKM. V lost 4 bases, J lost 7 bases, and 20 bases lay in between. This chain's CDR3 is CASSSRTGRGGNEQFF. The DNA of the CDR3 is TGTGCCAGCAGTTCGCGGACGGGGAGAGGGGGGAATGAGCAGTTCTTC.